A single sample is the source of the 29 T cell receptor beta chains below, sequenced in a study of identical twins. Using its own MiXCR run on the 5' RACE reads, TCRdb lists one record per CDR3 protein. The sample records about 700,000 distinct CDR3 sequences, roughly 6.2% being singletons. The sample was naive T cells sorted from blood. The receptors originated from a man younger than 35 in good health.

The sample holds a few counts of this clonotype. The CDR3 sequence: CSARVTSGVNEQFF. CDR3 sequence (DNA): TGCAGTGCTAGAGTTACTAGCGGGGTCAATGAGCAGTTCTTC. The V gene is TRBV20-1, the J gene TRBJ2-1, with TRBD2 matching 10 bases. The germline V gene encodes CDR1 DFQATT and CDR2 SNEGSKA (reference sequence). The CDR3 has 14 amino acids. Losses at the gene ends were 1 base for V and 6 bases for J; bases not matched to a gene: 3.

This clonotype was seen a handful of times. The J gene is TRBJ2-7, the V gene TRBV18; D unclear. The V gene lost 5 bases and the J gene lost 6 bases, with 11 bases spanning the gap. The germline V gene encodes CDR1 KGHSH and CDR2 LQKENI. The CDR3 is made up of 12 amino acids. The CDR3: CASSSNRGEQYV. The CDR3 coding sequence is TGTGCCAGCTCAAGCAATCGCGGCGAGCAGTACGTC.

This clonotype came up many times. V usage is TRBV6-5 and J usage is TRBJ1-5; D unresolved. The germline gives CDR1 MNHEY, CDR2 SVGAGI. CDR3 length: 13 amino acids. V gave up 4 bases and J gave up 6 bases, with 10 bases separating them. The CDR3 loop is CASSFDRVQPQHF. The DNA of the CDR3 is TGTGCCAGCAGTTTTGATAGGGTTCAGCCCCAGCATTTT.

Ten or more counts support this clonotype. CDR3 region: CSGLDSMVEGNTIYF. DNA of the CDR3: TGCAGCGGCCTCGACTCGATGGTTGAAGGAAACACCATATATTTT. V gene TRBV29-1 combines with J gene TRBJ1-3, with D unclear. The germline V gene encodes CDR1 SQVTM and CDR2 ANQGSEA. The length of the CDR3 is 15 residues. V was clipped by 7 bases and J by 4 bases, with 20 bases between them.

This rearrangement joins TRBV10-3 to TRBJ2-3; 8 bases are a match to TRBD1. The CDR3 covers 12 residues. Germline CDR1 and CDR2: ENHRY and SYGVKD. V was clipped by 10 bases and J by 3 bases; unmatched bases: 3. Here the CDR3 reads CATGTGTDTQYF. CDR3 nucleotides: TGTGCCACCGGGACAGGTACAGATACGCAGTATTTT.

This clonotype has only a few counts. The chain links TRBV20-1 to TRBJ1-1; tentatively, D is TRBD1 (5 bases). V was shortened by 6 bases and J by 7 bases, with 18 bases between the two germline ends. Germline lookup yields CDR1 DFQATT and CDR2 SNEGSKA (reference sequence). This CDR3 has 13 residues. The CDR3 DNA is TGCAGTGCCGCCAAGGGGACGGATAGTGAAGCTTTCTTT. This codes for CSAAKGTDSEAFF.

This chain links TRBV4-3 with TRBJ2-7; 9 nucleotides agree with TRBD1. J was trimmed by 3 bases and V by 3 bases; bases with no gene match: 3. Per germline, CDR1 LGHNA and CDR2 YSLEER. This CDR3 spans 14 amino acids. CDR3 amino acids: CASSQLTGGYEQYF. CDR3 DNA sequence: TGCGCCAGCAGCCAGTTGACAGGGGGCTACGAGCAGTACTTC.

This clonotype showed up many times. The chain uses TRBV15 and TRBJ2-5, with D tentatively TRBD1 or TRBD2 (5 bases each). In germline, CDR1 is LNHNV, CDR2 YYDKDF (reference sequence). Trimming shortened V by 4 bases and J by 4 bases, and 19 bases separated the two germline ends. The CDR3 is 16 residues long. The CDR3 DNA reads TGTGCCACCAGCAAGGGGAGATCTTCGACTCGAGAGACCCAGTACTTC. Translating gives CATSKGRSSTRETQYF.

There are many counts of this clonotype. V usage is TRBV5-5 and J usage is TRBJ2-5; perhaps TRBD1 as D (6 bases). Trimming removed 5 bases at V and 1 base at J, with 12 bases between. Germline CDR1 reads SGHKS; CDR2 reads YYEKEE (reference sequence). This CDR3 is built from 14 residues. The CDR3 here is CASRPRDTQETQYF. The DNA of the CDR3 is TGTGCCAGCAGACCCCGGGACACCCAAGAGACCCAGTACTTC.

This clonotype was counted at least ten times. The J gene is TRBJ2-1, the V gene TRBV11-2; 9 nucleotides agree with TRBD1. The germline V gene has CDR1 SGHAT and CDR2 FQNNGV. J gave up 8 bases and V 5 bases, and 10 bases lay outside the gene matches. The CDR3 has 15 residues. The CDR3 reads CASSLRDRVSHEQFF. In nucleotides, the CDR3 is TGTGCCAGCAGCCTACGGGACAGGGTGTCCCATGAGCAGTTCTTC.

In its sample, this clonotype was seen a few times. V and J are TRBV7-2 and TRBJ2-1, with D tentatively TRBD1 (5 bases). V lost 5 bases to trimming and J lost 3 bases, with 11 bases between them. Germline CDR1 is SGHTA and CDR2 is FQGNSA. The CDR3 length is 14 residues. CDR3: CASSVGAYYNEQFF. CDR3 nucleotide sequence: TGTGCCAGCAGCGTAGGGGCCTACTACAATGAGCAGTTCTTC.

CDR3 region: CASRPPGRAYTGELFF. For the CDR3, the DNA is TGTGCCAGCAGACCCCCGGGGAGGGCCTACACCGGGGAGCTGTTTTTT. This sequence joins TRBV6-1 and TRBJ2-2; 7 bases are a match to TRBD2. This CDR3 comprises 16 residues. Germline V gives CDR1 MNHNS, CDR2 SASEGT. V lost 6 bases and J lost 3; bases outside the gene matches: 10.

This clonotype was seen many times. The CDR3 region is CASSVGRERYTDTQYF. The CDR3 DNA sequence: TGTGCCAGCAGCGTAGGTCGGGAGAGATACACAGATACGCAGTATTTT. This rearrangement joins TRBV9 to TRBJ2-3; tentative D call: TRBD2 (6 bases). The CDR3 has 16 amino acids. Germline CDR1 reads SGDLS; CDR2 reads YYNGEE. Trimming took off 0 bases at V and 2 bases at J, with 13 bases between the two ends.

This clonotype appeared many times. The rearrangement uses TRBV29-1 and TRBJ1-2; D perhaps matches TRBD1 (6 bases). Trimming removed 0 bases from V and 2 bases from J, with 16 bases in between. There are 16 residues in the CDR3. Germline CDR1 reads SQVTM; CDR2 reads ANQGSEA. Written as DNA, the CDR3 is TGCAGCGTTGAAGACGTTGGTAGTAGGGGGAACTATGGCTACACCTTC. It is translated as CSVEDVGSRGNYGYTF.

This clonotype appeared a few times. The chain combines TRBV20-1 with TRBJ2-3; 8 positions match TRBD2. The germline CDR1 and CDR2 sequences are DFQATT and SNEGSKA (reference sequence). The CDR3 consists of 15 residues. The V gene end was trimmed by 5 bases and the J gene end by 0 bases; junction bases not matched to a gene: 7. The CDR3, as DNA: TGCAGTGCTCCCCCCACTAGCGGCAGCACAGATACGCAGTATTTT. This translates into CSAPPTSGSTDTQYF.

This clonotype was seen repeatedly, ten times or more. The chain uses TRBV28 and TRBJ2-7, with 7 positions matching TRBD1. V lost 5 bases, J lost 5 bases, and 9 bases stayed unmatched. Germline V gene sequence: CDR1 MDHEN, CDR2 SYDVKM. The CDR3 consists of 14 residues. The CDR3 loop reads CASSLSTGIHEQYF. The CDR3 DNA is TGTGCCAGCAGTCTCTCGACAGGGATCCACGAGCAGTACTTC.

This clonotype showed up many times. In DNA, the CDR3 is TGTGCCAGCAGCACTGACAGGGGTACTGAAGCTTTCTTT. It is translated as CASSTDRGTEAFF. The chain is built from TRBV7-9 and TRBJ1-1, with 8 bases that match TRBD1. The germline CDR1 and CDR2 sequences are SEHNR and FQNEAQ (reference sequence). The CDR3 totals 13 residues. The trim removed 5 bases at V and 5 bases at J, leaving 4 bases unmatched. The full variable domain, completed using reference TRBV7-9 and TRBJ1-1, is DTGVSQNPRHKITKRGQNVTFRCDPISEHNRLYWYRQTLGQGPEFLTYFQNEAQLEKSRLLSDRFSAERPKGSFSTLEIQRTEQGDSAMYLCASSTDRGTEAFFGQGTRLTVV.

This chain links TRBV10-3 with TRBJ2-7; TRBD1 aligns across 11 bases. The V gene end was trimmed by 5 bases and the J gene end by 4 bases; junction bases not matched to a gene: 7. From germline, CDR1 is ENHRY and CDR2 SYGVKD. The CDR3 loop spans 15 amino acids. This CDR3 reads CAISSPGQGDYEQYF. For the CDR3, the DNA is TGTGCCATCAGTTCGCCGGGACAGGGGGATTACGAGCAGTACTTC.

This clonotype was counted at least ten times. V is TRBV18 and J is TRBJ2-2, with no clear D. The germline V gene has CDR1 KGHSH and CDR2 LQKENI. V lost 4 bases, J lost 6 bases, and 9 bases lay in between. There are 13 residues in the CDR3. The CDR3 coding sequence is TGTGCCAGCTCACGGACCTCCCCCGGGGAGCTGTTTTTT. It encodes CASSRTSPGELFF. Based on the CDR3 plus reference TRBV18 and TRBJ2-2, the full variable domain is NAGVMQNPRHLVRRRGQEARLRCSPMKGHSHVYWYRQLPEEGLKFMVYLQKENIIDESGMPKERFSAEFPKEGPSILRIQQVVRGDSAAYFCASSRTSPGELFFGEGSRLTVL.

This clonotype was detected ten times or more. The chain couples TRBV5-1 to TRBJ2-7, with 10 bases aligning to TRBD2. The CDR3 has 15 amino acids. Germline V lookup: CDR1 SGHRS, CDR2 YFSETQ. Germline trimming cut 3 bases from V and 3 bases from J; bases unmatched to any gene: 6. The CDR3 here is CASSSGLAEIYEQYV. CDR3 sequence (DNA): TGCGCCAGCAGCTCCGGACTAGCGGAAATCTACGAGCAGTACGTC.

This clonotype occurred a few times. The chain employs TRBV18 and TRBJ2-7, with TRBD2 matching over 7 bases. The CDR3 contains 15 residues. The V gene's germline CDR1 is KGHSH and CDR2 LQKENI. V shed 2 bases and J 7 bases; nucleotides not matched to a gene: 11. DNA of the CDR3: TGTGCCAGCTCACCAGAAGATGCGGGAGTTTGGGAGCAGTACGTC. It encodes CASSPEDAGVWEQYV.

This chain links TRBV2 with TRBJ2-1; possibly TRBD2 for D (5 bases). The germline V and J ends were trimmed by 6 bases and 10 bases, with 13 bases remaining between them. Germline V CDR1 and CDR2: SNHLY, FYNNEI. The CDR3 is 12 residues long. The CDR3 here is CASRALAGEQFF. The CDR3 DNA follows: TGTGCCAGCAGAGCTCTAGCTGGGGAGCAGTTCTTC.

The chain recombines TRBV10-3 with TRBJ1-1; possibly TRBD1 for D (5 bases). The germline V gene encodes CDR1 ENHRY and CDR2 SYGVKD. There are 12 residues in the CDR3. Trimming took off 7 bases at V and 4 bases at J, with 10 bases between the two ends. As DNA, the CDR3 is TGTGCCATCACCCCCGGGGGCACTGAAGCTTTCTTT. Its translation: CAITPGGTEAFF.

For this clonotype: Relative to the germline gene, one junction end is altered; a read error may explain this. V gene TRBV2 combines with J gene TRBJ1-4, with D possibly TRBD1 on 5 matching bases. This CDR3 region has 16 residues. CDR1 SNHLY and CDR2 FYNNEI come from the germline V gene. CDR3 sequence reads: CDSLYSTWGPNEKLFF. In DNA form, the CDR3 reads TGTGACAGCCTTTACTCGACATGGGGACCTAATGAAAAACTGTTTTTT.

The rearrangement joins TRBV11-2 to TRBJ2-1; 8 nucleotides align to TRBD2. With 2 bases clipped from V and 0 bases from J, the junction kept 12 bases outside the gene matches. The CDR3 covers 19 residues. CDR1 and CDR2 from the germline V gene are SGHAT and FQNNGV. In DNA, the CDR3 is TGTGCCAGCAGCTTAAATCGGGGCGGGAGGTTAGCCTCCTACAATGAGCAGTTCTTC. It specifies CASSLNRGGRLASYNEQFF.

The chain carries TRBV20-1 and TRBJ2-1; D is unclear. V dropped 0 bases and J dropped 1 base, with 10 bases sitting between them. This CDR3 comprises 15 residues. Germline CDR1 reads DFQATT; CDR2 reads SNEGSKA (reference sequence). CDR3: CSARDLEVSYNEQFF. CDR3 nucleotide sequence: TGCAGTGCTAGAGATCTCGAGGTTTCCTACAATGAGCAGTTCTTC.

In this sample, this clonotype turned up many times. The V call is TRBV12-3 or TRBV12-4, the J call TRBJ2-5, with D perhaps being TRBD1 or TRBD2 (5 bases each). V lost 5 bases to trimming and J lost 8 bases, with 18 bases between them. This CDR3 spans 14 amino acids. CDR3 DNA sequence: TGTGCCAGCAGTCCTGGGACGGTCGGAGGTACCCAGTACTTC. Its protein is CASSPGTVGGTQYF.

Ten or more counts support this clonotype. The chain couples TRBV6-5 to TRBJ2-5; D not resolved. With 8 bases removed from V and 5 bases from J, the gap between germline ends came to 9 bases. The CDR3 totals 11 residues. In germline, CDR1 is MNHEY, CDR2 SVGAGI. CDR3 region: CASEDGETQYF. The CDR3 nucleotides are TGTGCCAGCGAGGACGGGGAGACCCAGTACTTC.

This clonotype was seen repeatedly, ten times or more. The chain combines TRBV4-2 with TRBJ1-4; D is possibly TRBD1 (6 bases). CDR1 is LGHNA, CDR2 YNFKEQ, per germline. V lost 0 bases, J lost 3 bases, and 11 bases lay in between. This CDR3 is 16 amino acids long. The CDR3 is CASSQEAQGANEKLFF. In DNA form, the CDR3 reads TGTGCCAGCAGCCAAGAGGCACAGGGCGCTAATGAAAAACTGTTTTTT.